This T cell receptor (beta chain) was sequenced during a study of T cells in Graves' hyperthyroidism and ophthalmopathy. Whole-study context: Prior to any treatment, at the point of initial diagnosis, peripheral blood was collected.

The CDR3 totals 14 residues. CDR1 and CDR2 (germline): LGHNA, YNFKEQ. Trimming at V came to 0 bases and at J to 7 bases, leaving 5 bases not matched to a gene. Template material for amplifying TCR beta CDR3 regions consisted of RNA transcripts. First-round RT-PCR with HTBI primers amplified the TCR CDR3 region. TCRdb reprocessed the multiplex PCR reads with MiXCR, giving one entry per CDR3 protein. The data show about 640,000 distinct CDR3 sequences, around 15% seen once. Diagnostic decisions used clinical symptoms, serum thyroxine and TRAb, thyroid ultrasound and orbital computed tomography. Fresh peripheral blood, 7.5 to 10 ml, yielded the PBMCs.

Material: blood. The clonotype originates from a woman aged 45-59 years with Graves' ophthalmopathy. The V call is TRBV4-2, the J call TRBJ1-2; 7 bases fit TRBD1. CDR3 nucleotide sequence: TGTGCCAGCAGCCAAGATGGACAGGAGAGTGGCTACACCTTC. This encodes CASSQDGQESGYTF.